The TCR beta chain under discussion was sequenced for a study of shared clonotypes between healthy human individuals. Study-wide results and caveats: The naive CD4 repertoires of a few donors were compared, and around 4.9% of clonotypes were shared.

With regard to this clone: Its antigen is still unknown.

Every subset had its genomic DNA shared out evenly among several immunoSEQ plates. Profiling relied on immunoSEQ multiplex PCR, and the TCRdb table lists in-frame clones only, not all of them. The repertoire holds 80,000 to 100,000 clones, with approximately 63% as singletons. The CDR3 contains 13 residues. Per germline, CDR1 SGHTA and CDR2 FQGNSA. Between the trimmed V and J ends, which lost 1 base and 5 bases, there was a span of 6 bases. HIV-negative, healthy adults without recent acute infections or vaccinations were the donors. The source material was memory CD8+ T cells sorted from blood. Specified subset: CD45RO+ cells pooled with CCR7-negative TemRA cells. The clonotype comes from a man aged 30-40 years in good health. V and J are TRBV7-2 and TRBJ2-1; D call uncertain. CDR3 residues: CASSLGRHNEQFF. CDR3 sequence (DNA): TGTGCCAGCAGCTTAGGCCGTCACAATGAGCAGTTCTTC.